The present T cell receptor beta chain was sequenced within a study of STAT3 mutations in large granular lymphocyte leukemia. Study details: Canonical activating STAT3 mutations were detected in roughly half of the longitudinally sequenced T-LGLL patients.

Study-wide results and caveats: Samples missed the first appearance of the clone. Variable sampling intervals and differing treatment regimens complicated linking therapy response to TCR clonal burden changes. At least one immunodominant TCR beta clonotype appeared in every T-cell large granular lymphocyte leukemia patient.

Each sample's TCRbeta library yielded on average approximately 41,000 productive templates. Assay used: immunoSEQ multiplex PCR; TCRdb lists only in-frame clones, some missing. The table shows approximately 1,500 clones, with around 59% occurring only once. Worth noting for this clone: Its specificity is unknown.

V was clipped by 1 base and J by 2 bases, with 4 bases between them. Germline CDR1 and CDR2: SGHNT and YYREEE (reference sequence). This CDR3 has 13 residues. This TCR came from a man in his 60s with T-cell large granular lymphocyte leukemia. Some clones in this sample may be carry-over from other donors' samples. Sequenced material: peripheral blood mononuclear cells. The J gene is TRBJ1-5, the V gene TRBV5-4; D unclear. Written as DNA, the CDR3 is TGTGCCAGCAGCTTGCAGGGCAATCAGCCCCAGCATTTT. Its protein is CASSLQGNQPQHF.